Below are 5 T cell receptor beta chains sequenced from a single sample in a study of cytomegalovirus exposure and HLA in healthy donors. The PCR contained 60 Vbeta and 13 Jbeta primers. Sequenced by immunoSEQ multiplex PCR; TCRdb stores in-frame clones only, minus some. The repertoire includes around 170,000 clones, roughly 79% of them detected once, and 1.5% to 1.8% sits in the top ten. Sequencing used PBMCs. These receptors came from a man aged 40-49 years in good health and CMV-seronegative.

V and J are TRBV19 and TRBJ1-3, with D perhaps matching TRBD1 (5 bases). This CDR3 region has 15 residues. Germline CDR1 is LNHDA and CDR2 is SQIVND (reference sequence). V lost 7 bases and J lost 1, with 14 bases in between. The CDR3 here is CASIQTGLSGNTIYF. The CDR3 DNA sequence: TGTGCCAGTATACAAACAGGCCTTTCTGGAAACACCATATATTTT.

This sequence joins TRBV27 and TRBJ2-7, with TRBD1 as a possible D gene (6 bases). The germline V and J ends were trimmed by 5 bases and 4 bases, with 12 bases remaining between them. There are 13 residues in the CDR3. CDR1 is MNHEY and CDR2 is SMNVEV in the germline V gene (reference sequence). The DNA for the CDR3 is TGTGCCAGCAGTCCATCAGGGGCGTACGAGCAGTACTTC. The encoded protein is CASSPSGAYEQYF.

The table lists this clone with a few counts. The chain uses TRBV2 and TRBJ2-1, with 9 bases that match TRBD2. V shed 9 bases, J shed 10 bases, and the junction held 16 bases outside the gene matches. Germline CDR1 is SNHLY and CDR2 is FYNNEI. This CDR3 comprises 15 residues. The CDR3, as DNA: TGTGCCAGTCAAGGTCCGGGACTAGCTCTTACGGAGCAGTTCTTC. This translates into CASQGPGLALTEQFF.

The chain carries TRBV7-2 and TRBJ2-2; perhaps TRBD2 as D (6 bases). Trimming removed 3 bases at V and 3 bases at J, with 8 bases between. CDR1 and CDR2 from the germline V gene are SGHTA and FQGNSA. The CDR3 consists of 14 residues. In DNA form, the CDR3 reads TGTGCCAGCAGCTTCCGGGACTACACCGGGGAGCTGTTTTTT. Residues: CASSFRDYTGELFF.

DNA for the CDR3: TGTGCCAGCAGTTCACCCGGGACAGGGGGCGGTGACACAGATACGCAGTATTTT. Amino acid sequence: CASSSPGTGGGDTDTQYF. This rearrangement joins TRBV28 to TRBJ2-3, with TRBD1 matching over 12 bases. J lost 2 bases, V lost 4 bases, and 10 bases had no gene match. The CDR3 loop spans 18 amino acids. The germline V gene has CDR1 MDHEN and CDR2 SYDVKM.